What follows describes a single T cell receptor beta chain. In the authors' methods: Reference gene primers were amplified, and this amplification served to estimate nucleated cell counts. Assay: immunoSEQ multiplex PCR; the TCRdb copy retains only in-frame clones and omits some. D and trimming come from the DNA, and the V and J calls and clone size come from that table. Of about 190,000 clones in the sample, approximately 86% were seen once. Germline V gene lookup returns CDR1 KGHSH and CDR2 LQKENI. The V end lost 2 bases, the J end lost 0 bases, and 20 bases lay between the germline ends. The CDR3 is made up of 20 amino acids. The data derive from a study of blood T cell repertoires in COVID-19. About the study: The United States, Italy and Spain were the sources of the acute and convalescent COVID-19 samples. PBMCs, B-cell-depleted T cells, or T cells were the source of the cDNA or gDNA that made up the material.

V is TRBV18 and J is TRBJ2-6; D may be TRBD1 (5 bases). Sample: peripheral blood. This TCR derives from a man aged 40-49 years with active or convalescent COVID-19. CDR3 in DNA: TGTGCCAGCTCACCAGTTTCCCCCCAGGGTGCCACCTCTGGGGCCAACGTCCTGACTTTC. Its translation: CASSPVSPQGATSGANVLTF.